This entry features one T cell receptor beta chain sequence. The data originate from a study of T-cell reconstitution after alpha-beta-depleted transplantation in children. During its preparation, the TCRbeta library received unique molecular identifiers. TCRdb fed the PCR reads into MiXCR, producing one record per CDR3 protein. This sample has some 590,000 distinct CDR3 sequences, with roughly a tenth found just once. The CDR3 has 13 amino acids. Looked up from germline, CDR1 is SGHTA and CDR2 is FQGTGA. Trimming removed 3 bases from V and 4 bases from J, with 4 bases in between. The rearrangement uses TRBV7-3 and TRBJ1-6; no clear D gene. The TCR originated in a human donor who donated a stem cell graft to a child with acute myeloid leukemia. The sequenced sample was PBMCs from the stem cell graft donor, obtained from the stem cell graft. In nucleotides, the CDR3 is TGTGCCAGCAGCTTTTGGTATAATTCACCCCTCCACTTT. Its protein is CASSFWYNSPLHF.